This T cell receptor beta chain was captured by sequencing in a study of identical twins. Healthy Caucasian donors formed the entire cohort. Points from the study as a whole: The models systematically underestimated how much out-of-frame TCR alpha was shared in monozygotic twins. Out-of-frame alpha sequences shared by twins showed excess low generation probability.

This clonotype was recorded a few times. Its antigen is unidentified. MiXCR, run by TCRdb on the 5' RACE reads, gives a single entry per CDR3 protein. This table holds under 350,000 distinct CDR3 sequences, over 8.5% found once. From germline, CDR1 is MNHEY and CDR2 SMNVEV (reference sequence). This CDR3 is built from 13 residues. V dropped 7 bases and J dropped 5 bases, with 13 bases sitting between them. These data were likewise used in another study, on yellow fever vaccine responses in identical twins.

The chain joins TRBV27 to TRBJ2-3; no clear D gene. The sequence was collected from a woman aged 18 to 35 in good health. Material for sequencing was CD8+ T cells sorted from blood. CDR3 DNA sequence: TGTGCCAGCACCCCGTCGGGTGAAGATACGCAGTATTTT. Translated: CASTPSGEDTQYF.